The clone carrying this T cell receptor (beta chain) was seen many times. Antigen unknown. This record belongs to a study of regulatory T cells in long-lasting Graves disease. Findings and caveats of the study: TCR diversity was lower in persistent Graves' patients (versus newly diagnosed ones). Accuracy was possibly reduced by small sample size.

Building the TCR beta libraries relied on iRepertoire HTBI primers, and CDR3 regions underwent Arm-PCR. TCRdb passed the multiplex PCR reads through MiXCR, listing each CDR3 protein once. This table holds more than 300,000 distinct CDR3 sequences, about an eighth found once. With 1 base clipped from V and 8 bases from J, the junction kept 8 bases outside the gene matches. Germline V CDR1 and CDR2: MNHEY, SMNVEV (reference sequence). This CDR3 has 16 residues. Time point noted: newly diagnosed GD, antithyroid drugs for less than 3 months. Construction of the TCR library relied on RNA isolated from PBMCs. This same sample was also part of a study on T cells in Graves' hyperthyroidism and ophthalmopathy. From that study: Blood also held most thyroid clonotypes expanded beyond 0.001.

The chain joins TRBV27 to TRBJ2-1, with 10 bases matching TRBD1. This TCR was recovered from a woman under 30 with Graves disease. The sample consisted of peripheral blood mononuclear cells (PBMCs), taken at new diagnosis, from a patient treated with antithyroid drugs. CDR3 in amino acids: CASSLLGDRGFHEQFF. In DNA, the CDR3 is TGTGCCAGCAGTTTATTAGGGGACAGGGGCTTCCATGAGCAGTTCTTC.